This T cell receptor beta chain is drawn from a study of long-term antiretroviral therapy in people with HIV. Study-wide points: Collection spanned 2004 to 2017; ART regimens may be less effective than current ones. Across all time points, the repertoire was dominated by clones that expanded before ART.

Of note for this clone: Its antigen is unidentified.

V was clipped by 4 bases and J by 10 bases, with 15 bases between them. The CDR3 is 13 amino acids. Germline-derived CDR1 and CDR2 are SGHNT and YYREEE (reference sequence). Investigators performed immunoSEQ version v3.0 at survey level. Target depth was about 35,000-55,000 T-cell genomes per sample. The data were produced by immunoSEQ multiplex PCR, yet TCRdb's version contains in-frame clones alone and is incomplete. The data show 15,000 or so clones, 88% seen once. V and J are TRBV5-4 and TRBJ2-1; maybe TRBD2 (6 bases). The TCR sequence derives from a man aged 40-49 years with HIV. The sequences come from unsorted PBMCs, collected 6.2 years after starting antiretroviral therapy. The CDR3 region has the DNA TGTGCCAGCAGCGGGACGCCGGAGGGGGAGCAGTTCTTC. Its translation: CASSGTPEGEQFF.